The 9 T cell receptor beta chains below were found in one sample sequenced in a study of blood T cell repertoires in COVID-19. Measured with immunoSEQ multiplex PCR; TCRdb has only the in-frame clones, and not every one. Among roughly 200,000 clones listed, 85% to 95% were seen once. Material for sequencing was peripheral blood. These TCRs come from a man younger than 40 with COVID-19, enrolled during active disease.

V gene TRBV5-1 combines with J gene TRBJ1-6, with 7 bases aligning to TRBD1. The V gene end was trimmed by 0 bases and the J gene end by 8 bases; junction bases not matched to a gene: 2. Germline assignment: CDR1 SGHRS and CDR2 YFSETQ. CDR3 length: 14 amino acids. The CDR3 sequence is CASSLGQGDSPLHF. The CDR3 DNA sequence: TGCGCCAGCAGCTTGGGCCAGGGGGATTCACCCCTCCACTTT.

As for this clone: Within the sample, other DNA sequences also encode this same CDR3. The chain links TRBV5-1 to TRBJ1-1; weak D call: TRBD1 (5 bases). The germline gives CDR1 SGHRS, CDR2 YFSETQ. The CDR3 extends over 12 amino acids. The V gene lost 2 bases and the J gene lost 4 bases, with 6 bases spanning the gap. The CDR3 DNA follows: TGCGCCAGCAGCTTAAGGGGCACTGAAGCTTTCTTT. It yields the protein CASSLRGTEAFF.

The rearrangement joins TRBV18 to TRBJ2-7; 11 bases line up with TRBD1. The ends lost 3 bases at V and 7 bases at J; junction bases unmatched: 2. Germline CDR1 reads KGHSH; CDR2 reads LQKENI. The CDR3 spans 13 residues. The CDR3 loop is CASSPGTGGEQYF. The CDR3 DNA sequence: TGTGCCAGCTCACCCGGGACAGGGGGTGAGCAGTACTTC.

This chain's CDR3 is CASSLYDRANSPLHF. In nucleotides, the CDR3 is TGTGCCAGCAGCTTGTACGACAGGGCTAATTCACCCCTCCACTTT. The V call is TRBV5-4, the J call TRBJ1-6, with 7 bases identical to TRBD1. The CDR3 covers 15 residues. V was pared by 1 base and J by 6 bases, with 4 bases of the junction left unmatched. CDR1 is SGHNT, CDR2 YYREEE, per germline (reference sequence).

In this sample, this clone turned up once. The chain joins TRBV2 to TRBJ1-1, with TRBD1 identical over 9 bases. The ends lost 1 base at V and 11 bases at J; junction bases unmatched: 2. Germline-derived CDR1 and CDR2 are SNHLY and FYNNEI. The CDR3 sequence is 12 residues long. The CDR3 bases are TGTGCCAGCAGTGAAGGACAGGGGGGGGCTTTCTTT. Translating gives CASSEGQGGAFF.

The genes are TRBV5-1 and TRBJ2-6; D ambiguous. CDR3 size: 15 residues. The germline V and J ends were trimmed by 0 bases and 0 bases, with 4 bases remaining between them. The V gene's germline CDR1 is SGHRS and CDR2 YFSETQ. The CDR3 DNA sequence: TGCGCCAGCAGCTTGGGGAGCTCTGGGGCCAACGTCCTGACTTTC. It yields the protein CASSLGSSGANVLTF.

The chain joins TRBV29-1 to TRBJ2-1; 7 bases match TRBD1. The CDR3 runs to 13 residues. CDR1 and CDR2 (germline): SQVTM, ANQGSEA. V lost 7 bases and J lost 8; bases outside the gene matches: 11. For the CDR3, the DNA is TGCAGCGATAGGGACAGCCCCGGCGATGAGCAGTTCTTC. It yields the protein CSDRDSPGDEQFF.

The chain uses TRBV5-1 and TRBJ2-7; tentative D call: TRBD2 (6 bases). This CDR3 has 17 residues. Trimming shortened V by 3 bases and J by 2 bases, and 21 bases separated the two germline ends. CDR1 is SGHRS and CDR2 is YFSETQ in the germline V gene. CDR3 sequence: CASSSGAGTHTTYEQYF. CDR3 in DNA: TGCGCCAGCAGCTCGGGAGCCGGGACCCATACCACCTACGAGCAGTACTTC.

J is TRBJ1-2 and V is TRBV20-1, with D possibly TRBD1 on 6 matching bases. Germline CDR1 and CDR2: DFQATT and SNEGSKA (reference sequence). Trimming cost V 3 bases and J 13 bases, with 15 bases left between them. The CDR3 runs to 11 residues. The CDR3 protein is CSASGARGSTF. CDR3 bases: TGCAGTGCTAGTGGGGCCAGGGGAAGCACCTTC.